This T cell receptor (beta chain) was sequenced during a study of blood T cell repertoires in COVID-19. Study-wide context: Specimens from acute and convalescent COVID-19 originated in the United States, Italy and Spain.

Profiled with immunoSEQ multiplex PCR; TCRdb holds only in-frame clones, not every one. This table has 110,000 to 150,000 clones, 70% to 90% appearing once. This clone was observed once. This CDR3 region has 15 residues. V was clipped by 0 bases and J by 0 bases, with 9 bases between them. Germline assignment: CDR1 MNHEY and CDR2 SVGAGI. Sequencing was performed on peripheral blood. The chain uses TRBV6-5 and TRBJ2-7; D perhaps matches TRBD1 (7 bases). The TCR sequence derives from a woman in her fifties or sixties with acute or convalescent COVID-19. CDR3 region: CASSYSEGASYEQYF. CDR3 bases: TGTGCCAGCAGTTACTCGGAGGGGGCCTCCTACGAGCAGTACTTC.